A selection of T cell receptor beta chains follows, all from one sample in a study of OX40 agonist ivuxolimab in advanced cancers. Generated by immunoSEQ multiplex PCR, the TCRdb table keeps only in-frame clones and is missing some. The sample consists of 30,000 to 45,000 clones, approximately 78% of them appearing once. The starting material was CD4+ or CD8+ T cells sorted from blood, obtained in a trial of the OX40 agonist ivuxolimab. Source of these receptors: an adult with an advanced solid tumor such as melanoma, head and neck, liver or kidney cancer. CDR3s include the opening cysteine and the closing phenylalanine or tryptophan. The D gene is left open where the match is weak. Size is omitted from some rows. Given values are once, few, many or a class for expanded clones.

V gene	J gene	D gene	clone size	CDR3 DNA	CDR3 protein
TRBV10-3	TRBJ1-2	TRBD1	-	TGTGCCATCAGTGAGCCGGGACAGGGGGCAAACTATGGCTACACCTTC	CAISEPGQGANYGYTF
TRBV19	TRBJ2-7	TRBD1	-	TGTGCCAGTAGTAAAATCTGGGGGACAGGGGAGGTCTACGAGCAGTACTTC	CASSKIWGTGEVYEQYF
TRBV7-9	TRBJ2-2	-	-	TGTGCCAGCAGCGAGGACGGTCACACCGGGGAGCTGTTTTTT	CASSEDGHTGELFF
TRBV2	TRBJ1-1	TRBD1	-	TGTGCCAGCATTAGGACAGGGGGAGCTTTCTTT	CASIRTGGAFF
TRBV14	TRBJ1-3	-	-	TGTGCCAGCAGCCCCGACAGGAACCGAAACACCATATATTTT	CASSPDRNRNTIYF
TRBV7-3	TRBJ2-2	-	-	TGTGCCAGCAGCTTAAGCGGTACCACGAACACCGGGGAGCTGTTTTTT	CASSLSGTTNTGELFF
TRBV7-9	TRBJ2-7	-	-	TGTGCCAGCAGCTTAGGTGCCAGCTCCTACGAGCAGTACTTC	CASSLGASSYEQYF
TRBV15	TRBJ1-1	-	-	TGTGCCACCAGCCGAGTGCGGGCGATGAACACTGAAGCTTTCTTT	CATSRVRAMNTEAFF
TRBV19	TRBJ2-2	-	-	TGTGCCAGTAGTAAGAATGCGAACACCGGGGAGCTGTTTTTT	CASSKNANTGELFF
TRBV4-1	TRBJ2-7	-	-	TGCGCCAGCAGCGCCCTCCTAGCGACCGTGGGATTCCGTACCTACGAGCAGTACTTC	CASSALLATVGFRTYEQYF
TRBV6-5	TRBJ1-2	TRBD1	-	TGTGCCAGCAGTTACTCCCGGACAGGGGGGACCTATGGCTACACCTTC	CASSYSRTGGTYGYTF
TRBV6-1	TRBJ1-5	TRBD1	-	TGTGCCAGCGACAGGACAGGGAGCCAGCCCCAGCATTTT	CASDRTGSQPQHF
TRBV27	TRBJ2-4	-	-	TGTGCCAGCAGTTTCGCGAGAGGCCTGGGAAACATTCAGTACTTC	CASSFARGLGNIQYF
TRBV2	TRBJ2-2	-	once	TGTGCCAGCACACCAAGTTCAGGGGGGGAGCTGTTTTTT	CASTPSSGGELFF
TRBV5-4	TRBJ1-1	TRBD1	few	TGTGCCAGCAGCTGGGACAGCATGAACACTGAAGCTTTCTTT	CASSWDSMNTEAFF
TRBV19	TRBJ1-1	TRBD1	-	TGTGCCAGTACCCGGACAGGGGGTGGGGTAAACACTGAAGCTTTCTTT	CASTRTGGGVNTEAFF
TRBV10-1	TRBJ2-3	TRBD2	-	TGCGCCAGCAGTGATTTGCGGGAGAGGACAGATACGCAGTATTTT	CASSDLRERTDTQYF
TRBV9	TRBJ2-7	-	few	TGTGCCAGCAGCGTCACGGGCAGGGTTGGGTTTGACGAGCAGTACTTC	CASSVTGRVGFDEQYF
TRBV5-4	TRBJ1-1	-	-	TGTGCCAGCAGCTTGGTACAGGAGAACACTGAAGCTTTCTTT	CASSLVQENTEAFF
TRBV29-1	TRBJ2-1	TRBD2	-	TGCAGCGTTGTTGGGACTAGCGGGGCAAATGAGCAGTTCTTC	CSVVGTSGANEQFF
TRBV7-8	TRBJ1-2	TRBD1	few	TGTGCCAGCAGCGACCGACAGGGGGGCTATGGCTACACCTTC	CASSDRQGGYGYTF
TRBV7-6	TRBJ2-5	TRBD1	-	TGTGCCAGCAGCCTTGGGACAGGGTTTGAGACCCAGTACTTC	CASSLGTGFETQYF
TRBV6-1	TRBJ1-5	TRBD1	-	TGTGCCAGCAACGGACAGGGCGGCAATCAGCCCCAGCATTTT	CASNGQGGNQPQHF
TRBV18	TRBJ2-7	TRBD1	-	TGTGCCAGCTCAATAACGACAGGGGGCGTATCCGAGCAGTACTTC	CASSITTGGVSEQYF
TRBV18	TRBJ1-2	-	-	TGTGCCAGCTCACCACTCAGAGGGTTGGAGGACTATGGCTACACCTTC	CASSPLRGLEDYGYTF
TRBV28	TRBJ2-7	TRBD1	-	TGTGCCAGCACCCCTGCCGGGACAGGGACCTCCTACGAGCAGTACTTC	CASTPAGTGTSYEQYF
TRBV6-1	TRBJ1-3	TRBD1	-	TGTGCCAGCAGTGACCATAACCGGGACAGGGGGAACACCATATATTTT	CASSDHNRDRGNTIYF
TRBV27	TRBJ1-5	-	-	TGTGCCAGCAGTTTATGGGGTGGGGGAGTCAGCAATCAGCCCCAGCATTTT	CASSLWGGGVSNQPQHF
TRBV15	TRBJ2-2	TRBD2	-	TGTGCCACCAGCAGAGGGGGCAGCGGGAGACGGGCCACCGGGGAGCTGTTTTTT	CATSRGGSGRRATGELFF
TRBV7-3	TRBJ2-2	TRBD1	-	TGTGCCAGCTCAGGACAGGGGAACACCGGGGAGCTGTTTTTT	CASSGQGNTGELFF
TRBV29-1	TRBJ1-2	-	-	TGCAGCGTTGAAACGGACACCCTCTATGGCTACACCTTC	CSVETDTLYGYTF
TRBV2	TRBJ2-7	TRBD1	-	TGTGCCAGCAGTGAAGGACAGGGGGCATGGGAGCAGTACTTC	CASSEGQGAWEQYF
TRBV6-5	TRBJ2-7	TRBD1	-	TGTGCCAGCAGACCCCGGACAGGGGGTTCCTACGAGCAGTACTTC	CASRPRTGGSYEQYF
TRBV9	TRBJ2-7	-	-	TGTGCCAGCAGTCCAGGGGCCGGGACCCTTGTTTACGAGCAGTACTTC	CASSPGAGTLVYEQYF
TRBV27	TRBJ2-7	-	once	TGTGCCAGCAGTTTAGGAGGACAAAGTCACGAGCAGTACTTC	CASSLGGQSHEQYF
TRBV28	TRBJ1-3	-	-	TGTGCCAGCAGACACCAGGGGCAGCGAAACACCATATATTTT	CASRHQGQRNTIYF
TRBV27	TRBJ2-5	-	-	TGTGCCAGCAGTTTGCGAGGGGGTCGAGAGACCCAGTACTTC	CASSLRGGRETQYF
TRBV5-5	TRBJ1-1	TRBD1	-	TGTGCCAGCAGCTTAGACGGGACAGAGGGTCAGGGAGCTGAAGCTTTCTTT	CASSLDGTEGQGAEAFF
TRBV6-8	TRBJ1-2	-	few	TGTGCCAGCAGTTTCTACGGCTACACCTTC	CASSFYGYTF
TRBV11-3	TRBJ2-1	-	-	TGTGCCAGCGGACCGGGGATCTACAATGAGCAGTTCTTC	CASGPGIYNEQFF
TRBV7-9	TRBJ1-2	-	-	TGTGCCAGCAGCAGAGGGGGTGGGGGACTCTATGGCTACACCTTC	CASSRGGGGLYGYTF
TRBV19	TRBJ1-5	-	-	TGTGCCAGTAGTACCCGCCCCGGGTTTGGCAATCAGCCCCAGCATTTT	CASSTRPGFGNQPQHF
TRBV25-1	TRBJ1-4	-	-	TGTGCCAGCAGTGAAGGTGGGCATCTGGGAGAAAAACTGTTTTTT	CASSEGGHLGEKLFF